The following is a TCR beta chain sequence with its context. Per the germline V gene, CDR1 is MNHEY and CDR2 is SMNVEV (reference sequence). Trimming pared 4 bases from V and 0 bases from J, leaving 18 bases between. The CDR3 loop spans 17 amino acids. Use of 60 Vbeta and 13 Jbeta primers characterized the PCR. The protocol was immunoSEQ multiplex PCR, while the TCRdb copy is restricted to in-frame clones and leaves out a portion. The sample carries 150,000 to 200,000 clones, around 80% recorded once. The sample is drawn from a study of cytomegalovirus exposure and HLA in healthy donors. Sequenced material: PBMCs. J is TRBJ1-1 and V is TRBV27; possible D gene TRBD1, 6 bases. The source is a middle-aged woman in good health and CMV-seropositive. The CDR3, as DNA: TGTGCCAGCAGTTCCCAGCTCAAATGGACAGTGAACACTGAAGCTTTCTTT. Translation gives CASSSQLKWTVNTEAFF.